Described below is a single T cell receptor beta chain sequence and its context. This clone appeared a few times. No cognate antigen has been identified for it. Per-base quality was not reported, and no clone a single base away is much larger than it. To prepare the library, the immunoSEQ multiplex PCR assay was applied. For the multiplex PCR, a mixture combining 60 forward primers for TCR Vbeta segments and 13 reverse primers for TCR Jbeta segments was used. The CDR3 region of rearranged TCR beta genes was amplified from genomic DNA by a multiplex PCR assay. The Illumina HiSeq System was used to sequence the amplified TCR beta libraries as 87-base-pair reads. Under the source paper's analysis protocol: A later analysis counted about 80 million unique TCR beta chains across the 500 to 850 repertoires, and around 9.9 million of these chains were shared by at least two donors. A nearest-neighbor algorithm error-corrected the raw reads and collapsed the reads into unique sequences, merging closely related sequences to remove PCR and sequencing errors. CDR3 sequences were aligned to IMGT reference sequences to assign V, D and J gene segments. For a sequence to be retained, at least a six-nucleotide match to both a V gene segment and a J gene segment was required. Rearrangements were classified as productive when the CDR3 lacked stop codons and remained in frame with V and J, and all other rearrangements were classified as non-productive. Following IMGT convention, CDR3 was defined as the stretch from the second conserved V-encoded cysteine up to the conserved J-encoded phenylalanine. The earlier analysis of fewer than 700 of the donors excluded sequences that lacked an unambiguous match to a single V gene segment. In an earlier analysis of approximately 610 of the donors, V segments were called functional above 56.7% productive rearrangements and were called segregating when the between-donor standard deviation exceeded 5%. A statistical classification framework was built to diagnose cytomegalovirus status from the catalog of TCR beta chain sequences. V and J gene assignment, in a later analysis, came from comparing TCR nucleotide sequences with IMGT/GENE-DB human TR gene sequences. The TCRdist pipeline was used in a later analysis to assign CDR3 sequences and most-parsimonious VDJ recombination scenarios. In a later analysis, every TCR beta chain was defined by the combination of its CDR3 amino acid sequence and its V-gene family, and reads without a unique V-gene family were dropped. A later analysis removed over 500 highly shared, low-generation-probability nucleotide sequences to deal with suspected cross-contamination and a sequencing artifact. In a later analysis, a clonal expansion index was calculated for each public chain from normalized within-repertoire ranks of inferred template counts. In a later analysis, generation probabilities were computed using a VDJ recombination model fitted to out-of-frame rearrangements, and the results were checked against IGoR. Hypergeometric tests were used in a later analysis to score TCR-TCR, TCR-HLA and TCR-CMV co-occurrence, with a repertoire-size bias correction applied to the TCR pairs. A later analysis estimated false discovery rates by permuting HLA or CMV assignments 20 times. In a later analysis, co-occurring TCRs were grouped using DBSCAN, and TCRdist sequence similarity was added for clustering within HLA-allele-positive subsets. Repertoires with fewer than 30,000 or more than 120,000 public chains were left out of co-occurrence clustering, as were five repertoires with anomalous nucleotide sharing. What TCRdb holds here is the immuneACCESS table cut down to in-frame rearrangements. Part of the clones is not present; checked against another copy, under half of the missing clones reflect an unresolved V gene, and the others are unexplained. V and J calls and clone size are given by that table; D and trimming were obtained from the DNA. The sample records 100,000 to 150,000 clones, over 65% of which are singletons. 2.5% to 3.5% of the sample lies in the top ten.

The cohort comprised around 690 healthy bone marrow donors. All cohort members were sampled while nominally healthy, although unrecorded immune exposures were likely present. The donor tested CMV seropositive, placing the donor among the approximately 310 seropositive members of the cohort. A peripheral blood sample was provided by each donor, and peripheral blood mononuclear cells were used for TCR beta sequencing. The Qiagen DNeasy Blood Extraction Kit was used to extract genomic DNA from the blood cell samples. This sample is part of a study of cytomegalovirus exposure and HLA in healthy donors (dated by TCRdb to about 2017). For the study in its entirety: According to an earlier analysis of 550 to 700 of the donors, about 170 million T cells yielded roughly 100 million unique TCR beta sequences and more than 250 Gb of sequence data. Class I and class II HLA loci were covered by the typing at four-digit resolution. A separate validation cohort of roughly 110 different subjects was used in addition to the roughly 620-subject first cohort. Donor age, sex, ethnicity and CMV serostatus were compiled together with the repertoire data. The study profiled the T cell repertoires of hundreds of subjects by immunosequencing and related them to cytomegalovirus serostatus. Roughly 300 gigabases of sequencing data and approximately 85 million unique TCR sequences were included in an early release covering about 700 HLA-typed donors. The study aimed to test whether signatures of past pathogen exposure could be identified by cataloging public T cell receptors. A later genetic analysis took genome-wide SNP genotypes for about three fifths of the roughly 700 donors and used that subset as a discovery cohort. Roughly 5 DR-DQ haplotypes were handled as single units for association and clustering because linkage in the cohort was strong. The genetic ancestry cluster associated with self-reported Caucasian donors included 65% to 90% of the approximately 430 genotyped donors. In an earlier analysis of about 590 of the donors, high-throughput TCR beta sequencing was used to judge whether each TCR beta V gene segment behaved as functional or pseudogenic. Every repertoire in the discovery cohort had been generated on one and the same sequencing platform. The number of typed donors differed by locus: about 629-640 for A, B, C, DRB1 and DQB1; approximately 520 for DQA1; 600 to 610 for DPA1; and roughly 490 for DPB1. On average, about 240,000 unique TCR beta nucleotide sequences were sequenced per donor among a few hundred genotyped donors of the cohort, with roughly 19% of those sequences being non-productive. High-throughput TCR immunosequencing, statistical association of individual TCRs with disease status, and machine learning were combined to predict cytomegalovirus infection status. In the later analysis, no new phenotypic data were used to find candidate immune exposures; instead, reliance was placed on TCR beta sequences and their occurrence across donors. A later analysis re-analyzed previously published TCR beta repertoires from approximately 700 donors and added high-resolution HLA genotyping to study TCR occurrence patterns. Overall results and qualifications from the work: The study listed around 160 TCR beta chains as associated with cytomegalovirus. A later analysis found that HLA-associated TCR beta chains were more clonally expanded and had lower generation probabilities than equally common non-associated chains. The earlier analysis of approximately 540 of the donors excluded roughly 17 rarely observed V segments, including chromosome 9 orphons, because counts were too low. Some IMGT-functional V segments, including TRBV6-2 and TRBV6-3, could not be told apart with the 87-base-pair reads, so those segments were excluded. In a later analysis, most CMV-associated TCR beta chains were found to appear HLA-restricted, with HLA associations seemingly driven largely by CMV exposure. A later analysis reported that several top co-occurrence clusters appeared linked to parvovirus B19, influenza, CMV and Epstein-Barr virus. The presence/absence analyses assumed that sequencing depth was roughly uniform across donors, and that assumption may not be true. The authors suggested that the approach could potentially be extended to other disease states and immunological phenotypes. In an earlier analysis of several hundred of the donors, most TCR beta V segments were observed in productive rearrangements about 90% or about 30% of the time, broadly matching IMGT annotations. In both the original and validation cohorts, the classifier was reported to diagnose cytomegalovirus status with high specificity and sensitivity. The cohort was sequenced for TCR beta chains only, and without alpha or paired-chain data the features that could be detected were limited. Linkage disequilibrium might explain the correlated functional status among segregating V segments, but an unknown experimental factor could not be ruled out. In vitro tests confirmed that a few of the cytomegalovirus-associated TCR beta chains recognize cytomegalovirus antigens. HLA typing was unavailable for some donors at each locus, so association tests used only the typed subset. A cluster of highly shared sequence variants was judged likely to be a technical artifact of the sequencing pipeline. In a later analysis, TCR association rates were found to vary across HLA loci, with the most associated TCRs seen for DRB1 alleles and the fewest for HLA-C alleles. An association between a missense DCLRE1C variant and V-gene and J-gene trimming of TCR beta chains was found in a later genetic analysis and replicated in an independent cohort. Compared with the roughly 700-donor mean, donors in an Asian-associated ancestry cluster had fewer N-insertions in productive TCRs, according to a later genetic analysis. Specific HLA alleles were associated with 16,951 TCR beta sequences at a false discovery rate of 0.05 in a later analysis. A further reported finding was that TCR beta sequences accurately predicted the HLA-A and HLA-B alleles for most subjects in the first cohort. When HLA alleles, especially DR and DQ, strongly co-occurred, attributing TCR associations to individual alleles was difficult. Immune exposure information for the cohort was limited to CMV serostatus. Most TCR sequences were observed very rarely across donors, whereas some public TCRs were present in many individuals.

The junction shows trimming of 1 base on V and 6 bases on J, and the gene matches do not reach 6 bases of it. Including the terminal cysteine and phenylalanine, the CDR3 comprises 15 residues. The entry retains the CDR3 DNA only, 45 bases that are in frame from base 1. Based on the germline V gene, the CDR1 and CDR2 sequences are MNHNS and SASEGT. The sequenced sample was PBMCs. The sequence derives from a woman between 40 and 50 years old in good health and CMV-seropositive. Recombination joined TRBV6-1 with TRBJ1-5, with 7 junctional bases fitting TRBD1. The CDR3 region reads CASSEGAGGRQPQHF. DNA sequence: TGTGCCAGCAGTGAAGGGGCAGGGGGTCGTCAGCCCCAGCATTTT.